The present T cell receptor beta chain was sequenced within a study of radiotherapy plus CTLA-4 blockade in lung cancer. Libraries were prepared by immunoSEQ multiplex PCR; TCRdb keeps only in-frame clonotypes and omits some of them. This table holds some 78,000 clones, around 86% found once. The source is a human donor with non-small cell lung cancer who had stable disease on radiotherapy plus ipilimumab. Sequenced here: peripheral blood, sampled from a patient treated with radiotherapy plus ipilimumab.

In DNA form, the CDR3 reads TGTGCCAGTAGTCAGCCGGGAGGGCGAATCCATGAGCAGTTCTTC. This translates into CASSQPGGRIHEQFF. The chain joins TRBV19 to TRBJ2-1, with TRBD2 matching over 8 bases. Germline lookup yields CDR1 LNHDA and CDR2 SQIVND (reference sequence). The V segment lost 5 bases and the J segment 8 bases; nucleotides outside the gene matches: 11. This CDR3 has 15 amino acids.